The 18 T cell receptor beta chains given below trace back to one sample, sequenced in a study of T cell responses to AZD1222 COVID-19 vaccine (dated by TCRdb to about 2021). Receptor libraries were prepared by the immunoSEQ multiplex PCR assay. The clones in this table, taken by TCRdb from immuneACCESS, are in-frame only. Not every clone is retained; where verified, under half of the shortfall comes from an unresolved V gene, and the cause of the rest is unknown. This sample lists approximately 150,000 clones; around 90% were detected once. The top ten hold less than 3.5% of the sample. This specimen's time point label, per the study, means: about 28 days (+/-7) after the second vaccine dose. The specimen comprised peripheral blood, sampled 28 days after the second AZD1222 dose. The receptors here all came from an adult who received the AZD1222 COVID-19 vaccine.

This rearrangement joins TRBV5-8 to TRBJ1-2; D is ambiguous. The CDR3 totals 13 residues. Germline V gene sequence: CDR1 SGHTS, CDR2 YDEGEE. V was shortened by 5 bases and J by 6 bases, with 14 bases between the two germline ends. The CDR3, as DNA: TGTGCCAGCAGACAATGGGTGGAGGATGGCTACACCTTC. Protein sequence: CASRQWVEDGYTF.

This CDR3 reads CASSPSTLAVTSSYEQYF. CDR3 in DNA: TGTGCCAGCAGCCCCTCTACCCTAGCGGTAACGAGCTCCTACGAGCAGTACTTC. The chain recombines TRBV7-6 with TRBJ2-7, with 7 bases lining up with TRBD2. This CDR3 comprises 18 residues. Germline CDR1 and CDR2: SGHVS and FNYEAQ. After removal of 5 bases from V and 0 bases from J, the junction contained 16 bases not matched to a gene.

This chain connects TRBV7-2 to TRBJ1-6, with D perhaps matching TRBD1 (5 bases). The CDR3 extends over 13 amino acids. The V gene's germline CDR1 is SGHTA and CDR2 FQGNSA. The ends were cut back, 10 bases at V and 5 bases at J, with 12 bases in the middle. CDR3 nucleotides: TGTGCCATCCGATCAGGGAATAATTCACCCCTCCACTTT. Translating it yields CAIRSGNNSPLHF.

V is TRBV29-1 and J is TRBJ1-2, with unresolved D. This CDR3 is built from 10 residues. Trimming shortened V by 4 bases and J by 6 bases, and 6 bases separated the two germline ends. The germline V gene encodes CDR1 SQVTM and CDR2 ANQGSEA. Written as DNA, the CDR3 is TGCAGCGTTGGAAGGGATGGCTACACCTTC. Protein product: CSVGRDGYTF.

The chain employs TRBV5-1 and TRBJ2-3; 8 bases line up with TRBD2. The CDR3 is 15 amino acids. Germline V gene lookup returns CDR1 SGHRS and CDR2 YFSETQ. V trimming: 5 bases; J trimming: 0 bases; junction bases outside the gene matches: 5. The CDR3 is CASRFLAGSTDTQYF. The CDR3 DNA reads as TGCGCCAGCAGATTTTTAGCGGGGAGCACAGATACGCAGTATTTT.

The chain couples TRBV3-1 (or the pseudogene TRBV3-2) to TRBJ2-1; no firm D call. Trimming removed 0 bases from V and 3 bases from J, with 3 bases in between. Germline V gives CDR1 LGHDT, CDR2 YNNKEL (reference sequence). This CDR3 comprises 13 residues. Here the CDR3 reads CASSQDRYNEQFF. The CDR3 coding sequence is TGTGCCAGCAGCCAAGACCGCTACAATGAGCAGTTCTTC.

The rearrangement uses TRBV3-1 (or the pseudogene TRBV3-2) and TRBJ1-4; no firm D call. Trimming left V 3 bases short and J 6 bases short, with 14 bases between. CDR1 is LGHDT and CDR2 is YNNKEL in the germline V gene (reference sequence). CDR3 length: 15 residues. As DNA, the CDR3 is TGTGCCAGCAGCCAGCTCGGAGGGCGCCATGAAAAACTGTTTTTT. Its translation is CASSQLGGRHEKLFF.

The V gene is TRBV10-3, the J gene TRBJ2-2, with TRBD1 matching over 9 bases. Germline V CDR1 and CDR2: ENHRY, SYGVKD. The length of the CDR3 is 15 residues. The V gene end was trimmed by 3 bases and the J gene end by 3 bases; junction bases not matched to a gene: 2. This CDR3 reads CAISDRDRDTGELFF. The CDR3 region has the DNA TGTGCCATCAGTGACCGGGACAGGGACACCGGGGAGCTGTTTTTT.

The V and J genes are TRBV10-3 and TRBJ1-1, with 10 bases matching TRBD1. The germline gives CDR1 ENHRY, CDR2 SYGVKD. The CDR3 consists of 13 residues. J lost 9 bases, V lost 10 bases, and 11 bases had no gene match. DNA for the CDR3: TGTGCCACTCTCGGGACAGGGGTGGAGAAAGCTTTCTTT. The encoded protein is CATLGTGVEKAFF.

The chain joins TRBV27 to TRBJ2-7; 8 bases align to TRBD2. Germline V gene sequence: CDR1 MNHEY, CDR2 SMNVEV (reference sequence). Trimming at V came to 11 bases and at J to 5 bases, leaving 17 bases not matched to a gene. The CDR3 covers 15 residues. DNA of the CDR3: TGTGCCTCTCACAGGTTGGGGACTAGAAACGACGAGCAGTACTTC. Its translation is CASHRLGTRNDEQYF.

This sequence joins TRBV20-1 and TRBJ2-3; unclear D gene. Germline CDR1 reads DFQATT; CDR2 reads SNEGSKA (reference sequence). The CDR3 totals 11 residues. The V and J ends lost 6 bases and 7 bases respectively, with 11 bases between them. The CDR3 DNA reads as TGCAGTGCACTCCAGGAAAATACGCAGTATTTT. This translates into CSALQENTQYF.

V usage is TRBV21-1 and J usage is TRBJ1-5; the table's D call, TRBD1, was not checked against the DNA. TRBV21-1 is listed as a pseudogene. CDR3 length: 16 amino acids. CDR3 amino acids: CASSKETDTSNQPQHF. The CDR3 DNA follows: TGTGCCAGCAGCAAAGAAACAGATACTAGCAATCAGCCCCAGCATTTT.

V is TRBV6-5 and J is TRBJ1-2; maybe TRBD1 (6 bases). CDR3 length: 14 residues. CDR1 MNHEY and CDR2 SVGAGI come from the germline V gene. V was clipped by 6 bases and J by 8 bases, with 19 bases between them. The CDR3 DNA reads as TGTGCCAGCAGAGGAGGACAGACCGGAGGGGGCTACACCTTC. Translated: CASRGGQTGGGYTF.

The J gene is TRBJ1-1, the V gene TRBV18; 8 bases are shared with TRBD1. Per the germline V gene, CDR1 is KGHSH and CDR2 is LQKENI. J gave up 2 bases and V 2 bases, and 13 bases lay outside the gene matches. The CDR3 runs 18 residues. The CDR3 here is CASSPNRGTLEFNTEAFF. CDR3 nucleotides: TGTGCCAGCTCACCAAACAGGGGGACCCTCGAATTCAACACTGAAGCTTTCTTT.

The rearrangement joins TRBV28 to TRBJ2-7, with 9 nucleotides matching TRBD2. Germline CDR1 and CDR2: MDHEN and SYDVKM. J lost 3 bases, V lost 4 bases, and 7 bases had no gene match. The CDR3 is 15 residues long. In DNA form, the CDR3 reads TGTGCCAGCAGTTCCCCCATAGCGGGAGACTACGAGCAGTACTTC. It yields the protein CASSSPIAGDYEQYF.

The sample holds a few counts of this clone. The chain has TRBV3-1 (or the pseudogene TRBV3-2) and TRBJ2-7; D is unresolved. CDR1 LGHDT and CDR2 YNNKEL come from the germline V gene (reference sequence). V lost 1 base and J lost 5, with 6 bases in between. The length of the CDR3 is 12 residues. The CDR3 DNA reads TGTGCCAGCAGCCAAGTTGAGGACGAGCAGTACTTC. Its protein product is CASSQVEDEQYF.

The gene calls are TRBV29-1 and TRBJ1-2, with TRBD1 matching over 8 bases. CDR1 and CDR2 from the germline V gene are SQVTM and ANQGSEA. The V gene end was trimmed by 6 bases and the J gene end by 0 bases; junction bases not matched to a gene: 6. CDR3 length: 14 amino acids. The CDR3, as DNA: TGCAGCGTCTTGGACAGGGAAGCTAACTATGGCTACACCTTC. As protein: CSVLDREANYGYTF.

This rearrangement joins TRBV2 to TRBJ2-1; 7 nucleotides line up with TRBD2. There are 17 residues in the CDR3. The germline gives CDR1 SNHLY, CDR2 FYNNEI. J was trimmed by 4 bases and V by 4 bases; bases with no gene match: 13. CDR3: CASSAQPPSGRYNEQFF. CDR3 bases: TGTGCCAGCAGTGCCCAGCCTCCTAGCGGTCGTTACAATGAGCAGTTCTTC.